Listed here are 23 T cell receptor beta chains from one sample, sequenced in a study of cytomegalovirus exposure and HLA in healthy donors. The table came from immunoSEQ multiplex PCR; TCRdb's copy has only in-frame clones and leaves some out. The top ten hold about 32% of the sample, which has around 150,000 clones, approximately 84% seen once. Sequenced material: PBMCs. All receptors derive from a man aged 25 to 40 in good health and CMV-seropositive.

V usage is TRBV9 and J usage is TRBJ2-1; 7 bases agree with TRBD2. The CDR3 sequence is 15 residues long. Germline V CDR1 and CDR2: SGDLS, YYNGEE. J gave up 3 bases and V 4 bases, and 7 bases lay outside the gene matches. The CDR3 DNA is TGTGCCAGCAGCCCCAGGGTAGCGGGCTACAATGAGCAGTTCTTC. Residues: CASSPRVAGYNEQFF.

The chain joins TRBV2 to TRBJ2-7, with 8 nucleotides matching TRBD1. The CDR3 is made up of 15 amino acids. Trimming removed 6 bases from V and 5 bases from J; junction bases left unmatched: 12. Germline V gene sequence: CDR1 SNHLY, CDR2 FYNNEI. CDR3 nucleotide sequence: TGTGCCAGCAGACAACCAGGACAGGGCGACAACGAGCAGTACTTC. Encoded protein: CASRQPGQGDNEQYF.

The gene calls are TRBV4-1 and TRBJ2-7; possibly TRBD1 for D (6 bases). This CDR3 spans 16 amino acids. V was pared by 4 bases and J by 9 bases, with 25 bases between. Germline CDR1 reads MGHRA; CDR2 reads YSYEKL. The CDR3 region has the DNA TGCGCCAGCAGCCCCACTCCCATGGACAGTCTAGGAGGGCAGTACTTC. It specifies CASSPTPMDSLGGQYF.

The rearrangement links TRBV5-6 to TRBJ2-5, with D perhaps matching TRBD1 (5 bases). Germline CDR1 is SGHDT and CDR2 is YYEEEE. The CDR3 extends over 15 amino acids. V was pared by 0 bases and J by 6 bases, with 15 bases between. In nucleotides, the CDR3 is TGTGCCAGCAGCTTGGACGGTGTCAGGGTACAGACCCAGTACTTC. Amino acid sequence: CASSLDGVRVQTQYF.

V and J are TRBV11-3 and TRBJ2-3, with TRBD1 as a possible D gene (6 bases). The CDR3 covers 13 residues. Trimming stripped 5 bases from V and 7 bases from J, with 13 bases between. In germline, CDR1 is SGHNT, CDR2 YENEEA. Written as DNA, the CDR3 is TGTGCCAGCAGCATGCGGACAGCCCATACGCAGTATTTT. Translating gives CASSMRTAHTQYF.

This chain connects TRBV4-1 to TRBJ1-1; 8 nucleotides match TRBD1. Germline V gene sequence: CDR1 MGHRA, CDR2 YSYEKL. With V trimmed by 1 base and J by 3 bases, 22 bases remained unmatched. The CDR3 consists of 21 residues. The CDR3 nucleotides read TGCGCCAGCAGCCAAGTTATGGGGGCAGGGGGCGGTAAGGGCTTGGACACTGAAGCTTTCTTT. Translation gives CASSQVMGAGGGKGLDTEAFF.

V and J are TRBV30 and TRBJ1-1, with D perhaps matching TRBD1 (5 bases). CDR1 and CDR2 (germline): GTSNPN, SVGIG (reference sequence). The CDR3 runs to 13 residues. Trimming took 3 bases from V and 0 from J, leaving 8 bases between them. The CDR3, as DNA: TGTGCCTGGAGAGGGGATATGAACACTGAAGCTTTCTTT. Protein sequence: CAWRGDMNTEAFF.

This clone came up once. This chain links TRBV7-9 with TRBJ1-1, with a weak D call TRBD1 (5 bases). Germline V gene lookup returns CDR1 SEHNR and CDR2 FQNEAQ (reference sequence). Trimming cost V 1 base and J 0 bases, with 9 bases left between them. This CDR3 spans 15 amino acids. The CDR3 loop reads CASSLGPGLNTEAFF. The CDR3 coding sequence is TGTGCCAGCAGCTTAGGCCCAGGGTTGAACACTGAAGCTTTCTTT.

The rearrangement uses TRBV5-1 and TRBJ1-1; D unresolved. The CDR3 extends over 14 amino acids. CDR1 is SGHRS, CDR2 YFSETQ, per germline. Trimming removed 0 bases from V and 6 bases from J, with 12 bases in between. The CDR3 coding sequence is TGCGCCAGCAGCTTGGTGCCAAGCTCGGCTGAAGCTTTCTTT. As protein: CASSLVPSSAEAFF. Full variable domain (outside the CDR3, taken from reference TRBV5-1 and TRBJ1-1): KAGVTQTPRYLIKTRGQQVTLSCSPISGHRSVSWYQQTPGQGLQFLFEYFSETQRNKGNFPGRFSGRQFSNSRSEMNVSTLELGDSALYLCASSLVPSSAEAFFGQGTRLTVV.

The chain carries TRBV2 and TRBJ1-2; TRBD1 agrees at 8 bases. Germline CDR1 and CDR2: SNHLY and FYNNEI. Unmatched junction bases numbered 8, after V lost 6 bases and J lost 5 bases. The CDR3 totals 14 residues. This CDR3 reads CASRADREVYGYTF. The CDR3 region has the DNA TGTGCCAGCAGGGCGGACAGGGAAGTGTATGGCTACACCTTC.

V and J are TRBV5-1 and TRBJ2-1; 9 bases fit TRBD2. Trimming took 4 bases from V and 15 from J; bases not matched to a gene: 11. This CDR3 spans 13 amino acids. The germline CDR1 and CDR2 sequences are SGHRS and YFSETQ. The CDR3, as DNA: TGCGCCAGCAGCCCCGTAGTAGCGGGAGCAGGGTTCTTC. Translating gives CASSPVVAGAGFF.

This clone appeared a single time. This chain uses TRBV6-1 with TRBJ1-1; D perhaps matches TRBD1 (6 bases). The CDR3 length is 13 residues. CDR1 is MNHNS and CDR2 is SASEGT in the germline V gene. The V gene lost 5 bases and the J gene lost 4 bases, with 11 bases spanning the gap. Here the CDR3 reads CASSHREGTEAFF. DNA of the CDR3: TGTGCCAGCAGTCACAGGGAGGGCACTGAAGCTTTCTTT.

The chain uses TRBV2 and TRBJ2-1; D not resolved. The ends were cut back, 2 bases at V and 7 bases at J, with 15 bases in the middle. Germline V lookup: CDR1 SNHLY, CDR2 FYNNEI. The CDR3 spans 15 residues. The CDR3 DNA follows: TGTGCCAGCAGTGAACCCCGCTCACCGGGTAATGAGCAGTTCTTC. Amino acids: CASSEPRSPGNEQFF.

V is TRBV18 and J is TRBJ2-7, with D perhaps TRBD2 (5 bases). The CDR3 is 12 residues long. Germline V lookup: CDR1 KGHSH, CDR2 LQKENI. Trimming pared 3 bases from V and 3 bases from J, leaving 6 bases between. The CDR3 here is CASSPGLYEQYF. DNA of the CDR3: TGTGCCAGCTCACCCGGACTCTACGAGCAGTACTTC.

The chain has TRBV7-2 and TRBJ2-1, with 8 bases that match TRBD2. Trimming removed 2 bases from V and 8 bases from J; junction bases left unmatched: 11. Looked up from germline, CDR1 is SGHTA and CDR2 is FQGNSA. The CDR3 covers 16 residues. CDR3 loop: CASSLMSAGGRDEQFF. The CDR3 DNA reads as TGTGCCAGCAGCTTAATGTCGGCGGGAGGAAGGGATGAGCAGTTCTTC.

The V and J genes are TRBV5-1 and TRBJ1-1; the D gene is possibly TRBD1 (6 bases). Germline V CDR1 and CDR2: SGHRS, YFSETQ. V lost 4 bases and J 1 base, leaving 11 bases between the germline ends. The CDR3 is made up of 14 amino acids. Here the CDR3 reads CASSSGTKNTEAFF. The CDR3, as DNA: TGCGCCAGCAGCAGCGGGACAAAGAACACTGAAGCTTTCTTT.

This chain joins TRBV11-2 and TRBJ2-7, with 7 bases that match TRBD1. The CDR3 sequence is 15 residues long. V lost 5 bases and J lost 1; bases outside the gene matches: 8. Germline CDR1 and CDR2: SGHAT and FQNNGV. This CDR3 reads CASSLSPGQSYEQYF. Written as DNA, the CDR3 is TGTGCCAGCAGCCTATCACCGGGACAGTCCTACGAGCAGTACTTC.

The V and J genes are TRBV25-1 and TRBJ2-1; D not resolved. The V gene's germline CDR1 is MGHDK and CDR2 SYGVNS. The length of the CDR3 is 12 residues. Trimming shortened V by 6 bases and J by 4 bases, and 7 bases separated the two germline ends. The CDR3 sequence: CASSLLYNEQFF. The CDR3 DNA is TGTGCCAGCAGCCTACTATACAATGAGCAGTTCTTC.

The V and J genes are TRBV5-1 and TRBJ2-6; no clear D. Germline CDR1 and CDR2: SGHRS and YFSETQ. This CDR3 is built from 19 residues. Deletions cut 4 bases from V and 4 bases from J, with 24 bases between. Here the CDR3 reads CASSRTIAALTLGANVLTF. The CDR3, as DNA: TGCGCCAGCAGCAGAACAATCGCGGCTTTAACTCTGGGGGCCAACGTCCTGACTTTC.

This clone was detected only a few times. The chain combines TRBV6-1 with TRBJ1-1; TRBD1 aligns across 9 bases. Germline V gene data show CDR1 as MNHNS and CDR2 as SASEGT. The CDR3 loop spans 15 amino acids. With 3 bases clipped from V and 8 bases from J, the junction kept 10 bases outside the gene matches. The CDR3 bases are TGTGCCAGCAGTGACCGATCTACAGGGGGCTGGGAAGCTTTCTTT. Protein: CASSDRSTGGWEAFF.

The chain is built from TRBV2 and TRBJ1-3; 8 bases line up with TRBD1. Trimming cost V 6 bases and J 0 bases; bases outside gene matches: 4. CDR1 SNHLY and CDR2 FYNNEI come from the germline V gene. The CDR3 extends over 15 amino acids. CDR3 in amino acids: CASRPQGGSGNTIYF. The CDR3 DNA sequence: TGTGCCAGCAGGCCACAGGGGGGCTCTGGAAACACCATATATTTT.

This chain joins TRBV9 and TRBJ1-3; possibly TRBD1 for D (5 bases). The germline V gene has CDR1 SGDLS and CDR2 YYNGEE. This CDR3 is 15 amino acids long. V lost 4 bases, J lost 0 bases, and 11 bases lay in between. The CDR3 DNA sequence: TGTGCCAGCAGCCTGGGGGGAGCCTCTGGAAACACCATATATTTT. Amino acids: CASSLGGASGNTIYF.

The rearrangement joins TRBV19 to TRBJ2-1; TRBD2 matches 13 bases. V was pared by 4 bases and J by 2 bases, with 14 bases of the junction left unmatched. This CDR3 region has 20 residues. Germline V gene data show CDR1 as LNHDA and CDR2 as SQIVND (reference sequence). CDR3 bases: TGTGCCAGTAGTAGACAACTAGCGGGGGGGCTTACAAGAGCCTACAATGAGCAGTTCTTC. It is translated as CASSRQLAGGLTRAYNEQFF.